The 5 T cell receptor beta chains below all came from one sample that was sequenced in a study of cytomegalovirus exposure and HLA in healthy donors. The PCR made use of 60 Vbeta and 13 Jbeta primers. Sequencing was performed with immunoSEQ multiplex PCR; in TCRdb, only in-frame clones are kept and a portion is missing. This sample has about 190,000 clones, with about four fifths found just once. The sequencing sample was made of PBMCs. The receptor set was obtained from a man aged 40-49 years in good health and CMV-seropositive.

This chain joins TRBV7-8 and TRBJ2-3; TRBD2 agrees at 15 bases. CDR3 size: 16 residues. Germline lookup yields CDR1 SGHVS and CDR2 FQNEAQ. Trimming cost V 5 bases and J 13 bases; bases outside gene matches: 13. CDR3 nucleotide sequence: TGTGCCAGCAGCGAAGGGGGGACTAGCGGGGGGATGGGAAAGTATTTT. Residues: CASSEGGTSGGMGKYF.

V is TRBV13 and J is TRBJ1-3, with D unresolved. The germline V gene encodes CDR1 PRHDT and CDR2 FYEKMQ (reference sequence). This CDR3 is 13 amino acids long. V was pared by 3 bases and J by 8 bases, with 11 bases between. CDR3 protein: CASSFWEGDTIYF. The CDR3 DNA sequence: TGTGCCAGCAGCTTCTGGGAGGGCGACACCATATATTTT.

The chain has TRBV11-3 and TRBJ2-5, with TRBD1 identical over 11 bases. V lost 5 bases and J lost 4; bases outside the gene matches: 3. Germline assignment: CDR1 SGHNT and CDR2 YENEEA. The CDR3 totals 14 residues. CDR3 sequence: CASSEGTGGETQYF. In DNA, the CDR3 is TGTGCCAGCAGCGAAGGGACAGGGGGAGAGACCCAGTACTTC. The complete variable domain, with remaining parts taken from reference TRBV11-3 and TRBJ2-5, reads EAGVVQSPRYKIIEKKQPVAFWCNPISGHNTLYWYLQNLGQGPELLIRYENEEAVDDSQLPKDRFSAERLKGVDSTLKIQPAELGDSAVYLCASSEGTGGETQYFGPGTRLLVL.

J is TRBJ2-2 and V is TRBV28, with 11 bases lining up with TRBD2. Germline lookup yields CDR1 MDHEN and CDR2 SYDVKM. Trimming cost V 8 bases and J 4 bases; bases outside gene matches: 6. The CDR3 covers 15 residues. For the CDR3, the DNA is TGTGCCAGCCGGAATAGCGGGAGGGCCACCGGGGAGCTGTTTTTT. Translation gives CASRNSGRATGELFF.

The rearrangement links TRBV18 to TRBJ2-4; maybe TRBD1 (6 bases). The germline V gene has CDR1 KGHSH and CDR2 LQKENI. The CDR3 length is 16 residues. V lost 4 bases, J lost 7 bases, and 20 bases lay in between. As DNA, the CDR3 is TGTGCCAGCTCACAAACAGGGTCAGGGCTTCGGAACATTCAGTACTTC. It translates to CASSQTGSGLRNIQYF.